The 28 T cell receptor beta chains in this list originate from one sample, sequenced in a study of T cell responses to AZD1222 COVID-19 vaccine. Using immunoSEQ multiplex PCR, the repertoire was profiled, and TCRdb retains in-frame clones only, with some absent. This sample has about 76,000 clones; around three quarters occur once, and the top ten carry about 26%. Sequences were derived from peripheral blood, sampled 28 days after the second dose of the MenACWY control vaccine. The source of these receptors is an adult who received the MenACWY meningococcal vaccine as a control.

The sample holds one count of this clone. The chain combines TRBV6-5 with TRBJ2-5; D may be TRBD1 or TRBD2 (5 bases each). Per germline, CDR1 MNHEY and CDR2 SVGAGI. The CDR3 is 14 residues long. Trimming cost V 8 bases and J 5 bases, with 18 bases left between them. The CDR3 region has the DNA TGTGCCAGCGGGATCGGGGCAGGGACGGAGACCCAGTACTTC. Amino acids: CASGIGAGTETQYF.

The rearrangement joins TRBV6-1 to TRBJ1-6; D remains ambiguous. The CDR3 has 14 amino acids. Trimming removed 0 bases from V and 7 bases from J, with 7 bases in between. Germline CDR1 and CDR2: MNHNS and SASEGT. The CDR3 bases are TGTGCCAGCAGTGAAGCGGCAGTCAATTCACCCCTCCACTTT. This codes for CASSEAAVNSPLHF.

This clone was observed a single time. This chain links TRBV7-3 with TRBJ2-5; D possibly corresponds to TRBD1 (6 bases). Trimming pared 5 bases from V and 2 bases from J, leaving 18 bases between. From germline, CDR1 is SGHTA and CDR2 FQGTGA. The CDR3 spans 16 residues. The DNA for the CDR3 is TGTGCCAGCAGCCCCGGTGTAGTCAGGGGACAAGAGACCCAGTACTTC. This gives the protein CASSPGVVRGQETQYF.

The genes are TRBV29-1 and TRBJ2-3; 8 bases match TRBD1. V was clipped by 4 bases and J by 1 base; unmatched bases: 1. CDR3 length: 13 amino acids. Germline V gives CDR1 SQVTM, CDR2 ANQGSEA. CDR3 bases: TGCAGCGTTGCACAGGGGGGCACAGATACGCAGTATTTT. This translates into CSVAQGGTDTQYF.

The rearrangement links TRBV19 to TRBJ1-1; the D is unclear. The V gene's germline CDR1 is LNHDA and CDR2 SQIVND (reference sequence). The CDR3 contains 14 residues. Trimming pared 7 bases from V and 6 bases from J, leaving 18 bases between. DNA for the CDR3: TGTGCCAGTACCCCCGGAAGAGTTGGTGCTGAAGCTTTCTTT. Its protein product is CASTPGRVGAEAFF.

V and J are TRBV9 and TRBJ2-3, with D possibly TRBD2 on 5 matching bases. Deletions cut 4 bases from V and 4 bases from J, with 25 bases between. The CDR3 consists of 18 residues. Germline V gene data show CDR1 as SGDLS and CDR2 as YYNGEE. CDR3 DNA: TGTGCCAGCAGCCTTCCTATCTCTCCGGACTCCAAGGCAGATACGCAGTATTTT. It specifies CASSLPISPDSKADTQYF.

J is TRBJ2-2 and V is TRBV19; D not certain. The CDR3 has 14 amino acids. The V gene lost 1 base and the J gene lost 4 bases, with 7 bases spanning the gap. Germline CDR1 is LNHDA and CDR2 is SQIVND (reference sequence). The CDR3 here is CASSIAGSTGELFF. The CDR3 DNA follows: TGTGCCAGTAGTATAGCAGGTTCCACCGGGGAGCTGTTTTTT.

The genes are TRBV5-4 and TRBJ2-5; the D is unclear. Germline assignment: CDR1 SGHNT and CDR2 YYREEE (reference sequence). The CDR3 loop spans 13 amino acids. Trimming removed 3 bases from V and 3 bases from J, with 9 bases in between. CDR3 DNA: TGTGCCAGCAGCTCTCCGCAGGAAGAGACCCAGTACTTC. It encodes CASSSPQEETQYF. The entire variable domain, with the rest obtained from reference TRBV5-4 and TRBJ2-5, is as follows: ETGVTQSPTHLIKTRGQQVTLRCSSQSGHNTVSWYQQALGQGPQFIFQYYREEENGRGNFPPRFSGLQFPNYSSELNVNALELDDSALYLCASSSPQEETQYFGPGTRLLVL.

The chain is built from TRBV30 and TRBJ1-1; no definite D call. The CDR3 sequence is 14 residues long. The germline V and J ends were trimmed by 2 bases and 11 bases, with 21 bases remaining between them. Germline loops: CDR1 GTSNPN, CDR2 SVGIG (reference sequence). In nucleotides, the CDR3 is TGTGCCTGGAGTAAGGCCAGGCTCCACCGAGGGGCTTTCTTT. Translating it yields CAWSKARLHRGAFF.

The chain employs TRBV25-1 and TRBJ1-4; no clear D. V dropped 3 bases and J dropped 0 bases, with 14 bases sitting between them. The germline V gene has CDR1 MGHDK and CDR2 SYGVNS. CDR3 size: 17 residues. In DNA, the CDR3 is TGTGCCAGCAGTGATGGAAGTGGCGGTTCAACTAATGAAAAACTGTTTTTT. It specifies CASSDGSGGSTNEKLFF.

The V call is TRBV11-2, the J call TRBJ1-3; D remains ambiguous. Germline assignment: CDR1 SGHAT and CDR2 FQNNGV. Trimming shortened V by 5 bases and J by 0 bases, and 14 bases separated the two germline ends. CDR3 length equals 16 residues. This CDR3 reads CASSPRAGNSGNTIYF. DNA of the CDR3: TGTGCCAGCAGCCCGCGGGCGGGCAACTCTGGAAACACCATATATTTT. The full variable domain, completed using reference TRBV11-2 and TRBJ1-3, is EAGVAQSPRYKIIEKRQSVAFWCNPISGHATLYWYQQILGQGPKLLIQFQNNGVVDDSQLPKDRFSAERLKGVDSTLKIQPAKLEDSAVYLCASSPRAGNSGNTIYFGEGSWLTVV.

The chain carries TRBV13 and TRBJ1-5; D is unclear. The germline V and J ends were trimmed by 0 bases and 8 bases, with 11 bases remaining between them. The germline CDR1 and CDR2 sequences are PRHDT and FYEKMQ (reference sequence). The CDR3 spans 14 residues. Here the CDR3 DNA reads TGTGCCAGCAGCTTAGGCCGGACTGCTGAGCCCCAGCATTTT. Translation: CASSLGRTAEPQHF.

The gene calls are TRBV4-3 and TRBJ1-2; D gene uncertain. The CDR3 is 14 amino acids. CDR1 and CDR2 (germline): LGHNA, YSLEER. Trimming removed 1 base at V and 4 bases at J, with 10 bases between. CDR3 sequence reads: CASSQGPGSYGYTF. DNA of the CDR3: TGCGCCAGCAGCCAAGGTCCCGGGAGCTATGGCTACACCTTC.

The chain's CDR3 is CASSRASGANVLTF. Written as DNA, the CDR3 is TGTGCCAGCAGCCGAGCCTCTGGGGCCAACGTCCTGACTTTC. This chain links TRBV28 with TRBJ2-6; D gene ambiguous. Trimming took off 6 bases at V and 0 bases at J, with 6 bases between the two ends. The V gene's germline CDR1 is MDHEN and CDR2 SYDVKM. The CDR3 contains 14 residues. Full variable domain (remainder filled in from reference TRBV28 and TRBJ2-6): DVKVTQSSRYLVKRTGEKVFLECVQDMDHENMFWYRQDPGLGLRLIYFSYDVKMKEKGDIPEGYSVSREKKERFSLILESASTNQTSMYLCASSRASGANVLTFGAGSRLTVL.

This clone was counted only a few times. The CDR3 nucleotides are TGTGCCAGCTCAAGGGACGCGGTTATAGGGACCCAGTACTTC. Protein product: CASSRDAVIGTQYF. V gene TRBV18 combines with J gene TRBJ2-5; TRBD1 or TRBD2 may be the D gene (5 bases each). Trimming pared 5 bases from V and 7 bases from J, leaving 17 bases between. Germline loops: CDR1 KGHSH, CDR2 LQKENI. The CDR3 is made up of 14 amino acids. The entire variable domain, with the rest obtained from reference TRBV18 and TRBJ2-5, is as follows: NAGVMQNPRHLVRRRGQEARLRCSPMKGHSHVYWYRQLPEEGLKFMVYLQKENIIDESGMPKERFSAEFPKEGPSILRIQQVVRGDSAAYFCASSRDAVIGTQYFGPGTRLLVL.

CDR3 sequence (DNA): TGTGCCAGCTCTCGGGGGGAGACAGATACGCAGTATTTT. Amino acids: CASSRGETDTQYF. The gene calls are TRBV6-5 and TRBJ2-3, with TRBD2 matching over 7 bases. Germline assignment: CDR1 MNHEY and CDR2 SVGAGI. Unmatched junction bases numbered 5, after V lost 8 bases and J lost 3 bases. This CDR3 has 13 residues.

This rearrangement joins TRBV3-1 (or the pseudogene TRBV3-2) to TRBJ2-1; 10 positions agree with TRBD2. The ends lost 1 base at V and 7 bases at J; junction bases unmatched: 7. Germline V CDR1 and CDR2: LGHDT, YNNKEL (reference sequence). This CDR3 spans 16 amino acids. CDR3 loop: CASSQALAGAGNEQFF. CDR3 DNA: TGTGCCAGCAGCCAAGCGCTAGCGGGGGCGGGGAATGAGCAGTTCTTC.

V gene TRBV29-1 combines with J gene TRBJ2-7; D is possibly TRBD1 or TRBD2 (5 bases each). CDR3 length: 13 amino acids. Between the trimmed V and J ends, which lost 7 bases and 0 bases, there was a span of 13 bases. Germline V CDR1 and CDR2: SQVTM, ANQGSEA. In DNA, the CDR3 is TGCAGCGCACGGGGCTCAAGCTCCTACGAGCAGTACTTC. Amino acid sequence: CSARGSSSYEQYF.

This clone appeared many times. Other DNA sequences from this sample encode an identical CDR3 as well. The chain uses TRBV27 and TRBJ2-7; tentatively, D is TRBD2 (6 bases). The CDR3 is 13 amino acids. The V gene lost 3 bases and the J gene lost 6 bases, with 12 bases spanning the gap. Germline V gene lookup returns CDR1 MNHEY and CDR2 SMNVEV (reference sequence). The CDR3 sequence: CASSFTSGGEQYF. The CDR3 region has the DNA TGTGCCAGCAGTTTTACCTCCGGGGGCGAGCAGTACTTC.

The DNA of the CDR3 is TGTGCCAGCAGCAAGGACAGCTCCTACAATGAGCAGTTCTTC. Its protein product is CASSKDSSYNEQFF. The rearrangement uses TRBV28 and TRBJ2-1, with D possibly TRBD1 on 6 matching bases. Trimming stripped 6 bases from V and 0 bases from J, with 9 bases between. The CDR3 consists of 14 residues. Germline values: CDR1 MDHEN, CDR2 SYDVKM. Complete variable domain (other parts from reference TRBV28 and TRBJ2-1): DVKVTQSSRYLVKRTGEKVFLECVQDMDHENMFWYRQDPGLGLRLIYFSYDVKMKEKGDIPEGYSVSREKKERFSLILESASTNQTSMYLCASSKDSSYNEQFFGPGTRLTVL.

CDR3 nucleotide sequence: TGTGCCAGTAGCACCCGGGACGGTCTTTATGGCTACACCTTC. This translates into CASSTRDGLYGYTF. The genes are TRBV19 and TRBJ1-2; D is possibly TRBD1 (5 bases). Trimming stripped 6 bases from V and 5 bases from J, with 16 bases between. The CDR3 has 14 residues. The germline V gene has CDR1 LNHDA and CDR2 SQIVND (reference sequence).

The chain carries TRBV7-2 and TRBJ1-3; D gene unclear. Trimming shortened V by 0 bases and J by 7 bases, and 13 bases separated the two germline ends. In germline, CDR1 is SGHTA, CDR2 FQGNSA. There are 15 residues in the CDR3. CDR3 amino acids: CASSLARGFGNTIYF. In DNA form, the CDR3 reads TGTGCCAGCAGCTTAGCAAGAGGGTTTGGGAACACCATATATTTT.

This chain connects TRBV6-1 to TRBJ1-6, with TRBD1 as a possible D gene (6 bases). Germline V lookup: CDR1 MNHNS, CDR2 SASEGT. Trimming cost V 2 bases and J 5 bases, with 13 bases left between them. The CDR3 totals 16 residues. The CDR3: CASSERRGPDNSPLHF. The CDR3 DNA is TGTGCCAGCAGTGAACGCAGGGGCCCTGATAATTCACCCCTCCACTTT.

The chain has TRBV19 and TRBJ1-3; D perhaps matches TRBD1 (5 bases). The CDR3 loop spans 14 amino acids. V dropped 6 bases and J dropped 2 bases, with 11 bases sitting between them. Per germline, CDR1 LNHDA and CDR2 SQIVND (reference sequence). The CDR3 loop is CASSSGNPGNTIYF. Here the CDR3 DNA reads TGTGCCAGTAGCTCAGGGAACCCTGGAAACACCATATATTTT.

V is TRBV5-1 and J is TRBJ1-2, with D hard to call. Between the trimmed V and J ends, which lost 3 bases and 2 bases, there was a span of 11 bases. CDR1 SGHRS and CDR2 YFSETQ come from the germline V gene. This CDR3 comprises 14 residues. This CDR3 reads CASSYGAVNYGYTF. As DNA, the CDR3 is TGCGCCAGCAGCTACGGAGCAGTCAACTATGGCTACACCTTC. Complete variable domain (other parts from reference TRBV5-1 and TRBJ1-2): KAGVTQTPRYLIKTRGQQVTLSCSPISGHRSVSWYQQTPGQGLQFLFEYFSETQRNKGNFPGRFSGRQFSNSRSEMNVSTLELGDSALYLCASSYGAVNYGYTFGSGTRLTVV.

The chain uses TRBV18 and TRBJ1-5; D perhaps matches TRBD1 (5 bases). This CDR3 region has 13 residues. With 5 bases removed from V and 4 bases from J, the gap between germline ends came to 9 bases. Germline CDR1 reads KGHSH; CDR2 reads LQKENI. The CDR3 loop is CASSDDRNQPQHF. The CDR3 region has the DNA TGTGCCAGCTCAGATGACAGAAATCAGCCCCAGCATTTT.

The chain employs TRBV18 and TRBJ1-6; 7 bases line up with TRBD1. With 3 bases clipped from V and 18 bases from J, the junction kept 14 bases outside the gene matches. The CDR3 runs to 14 residues. Germline loops: CDR1 KGHSH, CDR2 LQKENI. The CDR3 bases are TGTGCCAGCTCACCCACCAGACAGGGCAAAGGGGCCCACTTT. Protein: CASSPTRQGKGAHF.

The gene calls are TRBV19 and TRBJ1-2; perhaps TRBD1 as D (5 bases). Germline values: CDR1 LNHDA, CDR2 SQIVND (reference sequence). With 0 bases removed from V and 4 bases from J, the gap between germline ends came to 9 bases. This CDR3 spans 14 amino acids. This CDR3 is CASSIDRAFYGYTF. CDR3 in DNA: TGTGCCAGTAGTATAGACAGGGCCTTCTATGGCTACACCTTC.